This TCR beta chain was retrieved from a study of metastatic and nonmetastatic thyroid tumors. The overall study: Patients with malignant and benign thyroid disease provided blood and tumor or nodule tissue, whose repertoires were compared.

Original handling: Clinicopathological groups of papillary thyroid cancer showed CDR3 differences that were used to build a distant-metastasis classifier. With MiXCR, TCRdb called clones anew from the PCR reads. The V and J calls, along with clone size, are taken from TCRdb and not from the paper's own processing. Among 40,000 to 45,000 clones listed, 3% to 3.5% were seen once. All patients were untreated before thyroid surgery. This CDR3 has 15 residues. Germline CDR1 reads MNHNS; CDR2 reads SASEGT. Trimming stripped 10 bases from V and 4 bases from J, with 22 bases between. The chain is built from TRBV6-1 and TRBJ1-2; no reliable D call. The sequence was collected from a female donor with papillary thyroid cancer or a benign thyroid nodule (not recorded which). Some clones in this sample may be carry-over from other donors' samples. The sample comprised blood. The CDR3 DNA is TGTGCCACTTACGGGGTGGATGTTACGTTCTATGGCTACACCTTC. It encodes CATYGVDVTFYGYTF.